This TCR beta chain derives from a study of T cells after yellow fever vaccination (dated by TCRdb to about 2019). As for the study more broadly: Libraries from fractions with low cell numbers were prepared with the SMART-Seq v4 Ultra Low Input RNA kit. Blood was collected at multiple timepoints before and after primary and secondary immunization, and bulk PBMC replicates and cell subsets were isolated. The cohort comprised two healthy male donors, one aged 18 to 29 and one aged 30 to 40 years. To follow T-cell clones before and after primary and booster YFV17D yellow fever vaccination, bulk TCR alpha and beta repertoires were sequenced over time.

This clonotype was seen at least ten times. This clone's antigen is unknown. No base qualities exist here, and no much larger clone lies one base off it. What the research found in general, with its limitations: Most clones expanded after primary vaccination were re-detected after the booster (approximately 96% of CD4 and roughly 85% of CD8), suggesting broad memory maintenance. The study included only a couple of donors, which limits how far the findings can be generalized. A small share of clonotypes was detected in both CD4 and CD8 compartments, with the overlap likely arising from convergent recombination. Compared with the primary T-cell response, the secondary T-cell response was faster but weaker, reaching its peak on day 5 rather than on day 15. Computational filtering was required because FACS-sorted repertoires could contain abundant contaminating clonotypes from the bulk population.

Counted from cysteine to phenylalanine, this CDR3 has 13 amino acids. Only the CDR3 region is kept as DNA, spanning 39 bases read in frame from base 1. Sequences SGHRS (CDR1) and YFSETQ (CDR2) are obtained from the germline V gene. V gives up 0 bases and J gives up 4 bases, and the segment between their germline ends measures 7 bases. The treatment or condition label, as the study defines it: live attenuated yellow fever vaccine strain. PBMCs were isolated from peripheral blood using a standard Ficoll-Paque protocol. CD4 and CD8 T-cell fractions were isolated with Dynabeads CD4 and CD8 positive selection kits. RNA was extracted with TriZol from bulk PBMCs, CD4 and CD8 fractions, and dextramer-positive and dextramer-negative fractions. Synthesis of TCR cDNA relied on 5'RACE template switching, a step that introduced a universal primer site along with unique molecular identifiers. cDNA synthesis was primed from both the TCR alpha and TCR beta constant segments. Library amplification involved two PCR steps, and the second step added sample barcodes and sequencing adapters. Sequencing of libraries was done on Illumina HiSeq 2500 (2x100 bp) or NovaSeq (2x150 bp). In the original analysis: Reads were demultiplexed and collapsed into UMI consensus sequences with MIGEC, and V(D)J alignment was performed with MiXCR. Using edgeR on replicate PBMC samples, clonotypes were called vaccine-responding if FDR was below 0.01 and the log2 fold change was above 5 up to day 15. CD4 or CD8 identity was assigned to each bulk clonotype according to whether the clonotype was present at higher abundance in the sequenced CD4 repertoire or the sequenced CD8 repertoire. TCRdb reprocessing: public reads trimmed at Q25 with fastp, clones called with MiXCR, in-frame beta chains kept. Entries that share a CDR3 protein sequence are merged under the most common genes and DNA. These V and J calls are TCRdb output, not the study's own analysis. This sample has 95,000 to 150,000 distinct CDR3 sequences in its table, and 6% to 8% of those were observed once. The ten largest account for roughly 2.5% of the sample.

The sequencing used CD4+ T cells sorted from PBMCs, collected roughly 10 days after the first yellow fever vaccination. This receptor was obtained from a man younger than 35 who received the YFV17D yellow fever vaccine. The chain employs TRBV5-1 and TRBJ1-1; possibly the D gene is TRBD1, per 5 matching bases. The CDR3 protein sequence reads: CASSLGGTTEAFF. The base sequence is TGCGCCAGCAGCTTGGGGGGGACCACTGAAGCTTTCTTT.